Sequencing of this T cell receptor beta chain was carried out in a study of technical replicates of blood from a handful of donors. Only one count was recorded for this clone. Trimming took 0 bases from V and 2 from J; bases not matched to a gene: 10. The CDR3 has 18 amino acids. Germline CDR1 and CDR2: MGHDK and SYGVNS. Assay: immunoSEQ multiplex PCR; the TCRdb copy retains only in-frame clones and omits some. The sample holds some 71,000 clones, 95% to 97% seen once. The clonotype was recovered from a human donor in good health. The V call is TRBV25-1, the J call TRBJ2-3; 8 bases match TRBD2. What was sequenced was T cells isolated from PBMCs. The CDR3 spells CASSEYGAGGLVTDTQYF. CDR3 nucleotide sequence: TGTGCCAGCAGTGAATATGGGGCGGGAGGCTTAGTCACAGATACGCAGTATTTT.